These 17 T cell receptor beta chains were all obtained from the same sample, sequenced in a study of cytomegalovirus exposure and HLA in healthy donors. A multiplex PCR was run with 60 Vbeta primers and 13 Jbeta primers. Sequenced by immunoSEQ multiplex PCR; TCRdb stores in-frame clones only, minus some. In the table there are about 130,000 clones, 75% to 90% of which are singletons. Sequencing was done on a sample of PBMCs. These receptor sequences come from a man between 18 and 29 years old in good health and CMV-seropositive.

This clone was seen only once. The genes are TRBV5-6 and TRBJ2-3, with a tentative D call TRBD1 (5 bases). CDR3 length: 17 residues. Germline V gene sequence: CDR1 SGHDT, CDR2 YYEEEE. Trimming cost V 2 bases and J 0 bases, with 16 bases left between them. CDR3 sequence: CASSFGQGLFSTDTQYF. CDR3 in DNA: TGTGCCAGCAGCTTCGGGCAGGGATTATTTAGCACAGATACGCAGTATTTT. Filled out from reference TRBV5-6 and TRBJ2-3, the complete variable domain reads DAGVTQSPTHLIKTRGQQVTLRCSPKSGHDTVSWYQQALGQGPQFIFQYYEEEERQRGNFPDRFSGHQFPNYSSELNVNALLLGDSALYLCASSFGQGLFSTDTQYFGPGTRLTVL.

This sequence joins TRBV20-1 and TRBJ2-1; a weak D match, TRBD2 (5 bases). V was shortened by 3 bases and J by 11 bases, with 11 bases between the two germline ends. Germline CDR1 is DFQATT and CDR2 is SNEGSKA (reference sequence). The CDR3 has 11 residues. CDR3 in amino acids: CSASEGSKQFF. The CDR3 nucleotides read TGCAGTGCTAGTGAGGGCAGCAAGCAGTTCTTC.

This chain joins TRBV5-1 and TRBJ2-1; 8 nucleotides agree with TRBD2. This CDR3 spans 16 amino acids. The V gene's germline CDR1 is SGHRS and CDR2 YFSETQ. Unmatched junction bases numbered 9, after V lost 0 bases and J lost 7 bases. CDR3 sequence (DNA): TGCGCCAGCAGCTTGGACGATGCGGGGGGAGGGAATGAGCAGTTCTTC. Its protein is CASSLDDAGGGNEQFF. Drawing the rest from reference TRBV5-1 and TRBJ2-1, the complete variable domain is KAGVTQTPRYLIKTRGQQVTLSCSPISGHRSVSWYQQTPGQGLQFLFEYFSETQRNKGNFPGRFSGRQFSNSRSEMNVSTLELGDSALYLCASSLDDAGGGNEQFFGPGTRLTVL.

This sequence joins TRBV9 and TRBJ2-7, with 8 positions matching TRBD1. The CDR3 is 16 residues long. Trimming at V came to 4 bases and at J to 0 bases, leaving 9 bases not matched to a gene. Germline loops: CDR1 SGDLS, CDR2 YYNGEE. The CDR3 loop reads CASSPASGTGSYEQYF. In DNA form, the CDR3 reads TGTGCCAGCAGCCCCGCCTCCGGGACAGGCTCCTACGAGCAGTACTTC.

The rearrangement uses TRBV19 and TRBJ2-1; 12 bases agree with TRBD2. With V trimmed by 6 bases and J by 7 bases, 4 bases remained unmatched. Germline CDR1 LNHDA, CDR2 SQIVND (reference sequence). The CDR3 runs 14 residues. In DNA, the CDR3 is TGTGCCAGTAGGGCTAGCGGGGGGGCAAATGAGCAGTTCTTC. Translated: CASRASGGANEQFF.

V gene TRBV6-5 combines with J gene TRBJ2-7; D is ambiguous. Germline V lookup: CDR1 MNHEY, CDR2 SVGAGI. V lost 5 bases to trimming and J lost 0 bases, with 8 bases between them. This CDR3 is built from 13 residues. In DNA, the CDR3 is TGTGCCAGCAGTCCAGAAAGCTCCTACGAGCAGTACTTC. This codes for CASSPESSYEQYF.

V is TRBV27 and J is TRBJ1-2, with 7 bases that match TRBD1. Germline V gives CDR1 MNHEY, CDR2 SMNVEV (reference sequence). This CDR3 contains 18 residues. After removal of 4 bases from V and 2 bases from J, the junction contained 16 bases not matched to a gene. The CDR3 DNA is TGTGCCAGCAGTTCGTGGGGACTTCGACAGGGCGAAAACTATGGCTACACCTTC. This gives the protein CASSSWGLRQGENYGYTF.

The table lists this clone with a few counts. The J gene is TRBJ2-1, the V gene TRBV2, with 9 bases fitting TRBD2. The CDR3 sequence is 15 residues long. J lost 9 bases, V lost 2 bases, and 8 bases had no gene match. The germline CDR1 and CDR2 sequences are SNHLY and FYNNEI. The CDR3 DNA reads TGTGCCAGCAGTGAACGGCGGGGGGGCCAAAGTGAGCAGTTCTTC. As protein: CASSERRGGQSEQFF.

The rearrangement joins TRBV6-5 to TRBJ2-1, with 12 bases matching TRBD2. CDR1 MNHEY and CDR2 SVGAGI come from the germline V gene. This CDR3 is built from 15 residues. The trim removed 4 bases at V and 10 bases at J, leaving 8 bases unmatched. CDR3 amino acids: CASSLRLAGVSEQFF. Written as DNA, the CDR3 is TGTGCCAGCAGTTTGAGACTAGCGGGGGTCTCCGAGCAGTTCTTC.

This chain links TRBV5-1 with TRBJ2-7; TRBD1 agrees at 9 bases. The germline gives CDR1 SGHRS, CDR2 YFSETQ. The CDR3 has 16 residues. Trimming cost V 3 bases and J 2 bases; bases outside gene matches: 9. The DNA of the CDR3 is TGCGCCAGCAGCTCAACCACCGGGACAGGGACCTACGAGCAGTACTTC. This codes for CASSSTTGTGTYEQYF. Combining the CDR3 with reference TRBV5-1 and TRBJ2-7 gives the whole variable domain KAGVTQTPRYLIKTRGQQVTLSCSPISGHRSVSWYQQTPGQGLQFLFEYFSETQRNKGNFPGRFSGRQFSNSRSEMNVSTLELGDSALYLCASSSTTGTGTYEQYFGPGTRLTVT.

This clone is a singleton in its sample. This chain links TRBV28 with TRBJ1-2; TRBD1 might be the D (6 bases). Germline V lookup: CDR1 MDHEN, CDR2 SYDVKM. The V end lost 1 base, the J end lost 3 bases, and 6 bases lay between the germline ends. The CDR3 spans 13 residues. The CDR3 nucleotides are TGTGCCAGCAGTTTATACAGGGACTATGGCTACACCTTC. Translating it yields CASSLYRDYGYTF.

The V and J genes are TRBV27 and TRBJ1-2; D ambiguous. CDR1 MNHEY and CDR2 SMNVEV come from the germline V gene (reference sequence). CDR3 size: 13 residues. The ends were cut back, 8 bases at V and 2 bases at J, with 12 bases in the middle. The CDR3 protein is CASALGGNYGYTF. Written as DNA, the CDR3 is TGTGCCAGCGCGTTAGGAGGAAACTATGGCTACACCTTC.

J is TRBJ1-2 and V is TRBV5-4; D perhaps matches TRBD1 (6 bases). The V end lost 4 bases, the J end lost 8 bases, and 15 bases lay between the germline ends. Germline CDR1 reads SGHNT; CDR2 reads YYREEE (reference sequence). The CDR3 loop spans 13 amino acids. CDR3 nucleotide sequence: TGTGCCAGCAGCGCGTCACAGGGTTGGGGCTACACCTTC. It translates to CASSASQGWGYTF.

This clone was counted a single time. J is TRBJ1-5 and V is TRBV28, with D possibly matching TRBD1 (5 bases). Trimming took 3 bases from V and 7 from J, leaving 19 bases between them. Germline V gene sequence: CDR1 MDHEN, CDR2 SYDVKM. The CDR3 spans 16 residues. This chain's CDR3 is CASSFGRAHYGQPQHF. The CDR3 coding sequence is TGTGCCAGCAGTTTCGGCAGGGCCCACTATGGGCAGCCCCAGCATTTT.

The V gene is TRBV27, the J gene TRBJ2-1; 7 nucleotides align to TRBD2. The V gene end was trimmed by 4 bases and the J gene end by 8 bases; junction bases not matched to a gene: 14. The CDR3 has 16 amino acids. Germline lookup yields CDR1 MNHEY and CDR2 SMNVEV (reference sequence). CDR3 coding DNA: TGTGCCAGCAGTTGGATACTCGGGGGGAATGAGGATGAGCAGTTCTTC. Amino acids: CASSWILGGNEDEQFF.

J is TRBJ2-5 and V is TRBV28; D ambiguous. V shed 6 bases and J shed 5 bases, with 31 bases lying between them. The CDR3 is 19 amino acids. Germline V CDR1 and CDR2: MDHEN, SYDVKM. The chain's CDR3 is CASRVALTTLSSVGETQYF. DNA of the CDR3: TGTGCCAGCAGAGTCGCTCTTACAACACTATCTTCTGTCGGGGAGACCCAGTACTTC. Variable domain in full (rest from reference TRBV28 and TRBJ2-5): DVKVTQSSRYLVKRTGEKVFLECVQDMDHENMFWYRQDPGLGLRLIYFSYDVKMKEKGDIPEGYSVSREKKERFSLILESASTNQTSMYLCASRVALTTLSSVGETQYFGPGTRLLVL.

This clone was detected a few times. The chain joins TRBV19 to TRBJ1-2; a weak D match, TRBD1 (6 bases). V was cut by 10 bases and J by 5 bases, with 20 bases left in between. This CDR3 is 14 amino acids long. Germline CDR1 reads LNHDA; CDR2 reads SQIVND (reference sequence). The chain's CDR3 is CATLPDSPVYGYTF. The DNA for the CDR3 is TGTGCCACTCTACCGGACAGCCCGGTTTATGGCTACACCTTC. The variable domain in full, with the rest retrieved from reference TRBV19 and TRBJ1-2, is DGGITQSPKYLFRKEGQNVTLSCEQNLNHDAMYWYRQDPGQGLRLIYYSQIVNDFQKGDIAEGYSVSREKKESFPLTVTSAQKNPTAFYLCATLPDSPVYGYTFGSGTRLTVV.